The 13 T cell receptor beta chains below all came from one sample that was sequenced in a study of CD8+ T cells in alopecia areata. Sequencing templates came from extracted RNA that was reverse transcribed into cDNA. Here immunoSEQ multiplex PCR was the method, and the copy in TCRdb shows in-frame clones only, minus some. Among some 200,000 clones listed, about 50% were seen once. The treatment denotes: oral pan-JAK inhibitor, 5-10 mg twice daily. This material consisted of CD4+ T cells sorted from blood, taken at week 4, from a patient treated with tofacitinib. All receptors come from a human donor with alopecia areata.

This chain joins TRBV5-1 and TRBJ2-3, with TRBD2 as a possible D gene (5 bases). Trimming left V 4 bases short and J 5 bases short, with 17 bases between. The CDR3 extends over 15 amino acids. Germline assignment: CDR1 SGHRS and CDR2 YFSETQ. The CDR3 loop is CASSEAGRSIDTQYF. The CDR3 DNA is TGCGCCAGCAGCGAGGCGGGTCGCTCGATAGATACGCAGTATTTT.

This clone has just a few counts. This rearrangement joins TRBV29-1 to TRBJ1-1; no firm D call. V gave up 6 bases and J gave up 1 base, with 12 bases separating them. The V gene's germline CDR1 is SQVTM and CDR2 ANQGSEA. The CDR3 totals 13 residues. This CDR3 reads CSVILSGNTEAFF. The CDR3, as DNA: TGCAGCGTCATACTATCAGGGAACACTGAAGCTTTCTTT.

This clone was counted only a few times. The chain joins TRBV6-5 to TRBJ1-1, with TRBD1 matching over 8 bases. The J segment lost 2 bases and the V segment lost 5 bases, leaving 4 bases of the junction unmatched. CDR3 size: 14 residues. CDR1 and CDR2 (germline): MNHEY, SVGAGI. CDR3 loop: CASSETGDNTEAFF. The CDR3, as DNA: TGTGCCAGCAGTGAGACAGGGGACAACACTGAAGCTTTCTTT.

This chain joins TRBV30 and TRBJ1-2; D remains unclear. The length of the CDR3 is 12 residues. The V gene lost 7 bases and the J gene lost 9 bases, with 18 bases spanning the gap. CDR1 GTSNPN and CDR2 SVGIG come from the germline V gene (reference sequence). CDR3 nucleotide sequence: TGTGCCTCCGGGCCTCGTGGAAGCAGCTACACCTTC. It encodes CASGPRGSSYTF.

This chain uses TRBV27 with TRBJ2-6, with TRBD1 as a possible D gene (6 bases). Deletions cut 2 bases from V and 1 base from J, with 9 bases between. The CDR3 sequence is 16 residues long. Germline CDR1 and CDR2: MNHEY and SMNVEV (reference sequence). CDR3 nucleotide sequence: TGTGCCAGCAGTTTAATCACAGGGTCTGGGGCCAACGTCCTGACTTTC. This gives the protein CASSLITGSGANVLTF. Looking up the rest from reference TRBV27 and TRBJ2-6 gives the full variable domain: EAQVTQNPRYLITVTGKKLTVTCSQNMNHEYMSWYRQDPGLGLRQIYYSMNVEVTDKGDVPEGYKVSRKEKRNFPLILESPSPNQTSLYFCASSLITGSGANVLTFGAGSRLTVL.

Concerning this clone: Distinct nucleotide sequences in the sample also encode this CDR3. The V and J genes are TRBV10-3 and TRBJ1-2, with D hard to call. Germline CDR1 reads ENHRY; CDR2 reads SYGVKD. Trimming took off 2 bases at V and 6 bases at J, with 10 bases between the two ends. The CDR3 contains 13 residues. The CDR3, as DNA: TGTGCCATCAGTGAGGACCGTTCCAATGGCTACACCTTC. It codes for CAISEDRSNGYTF.

This clone was detected once. This sequence joins TRBV29-1 and TRBJ2-5, with 9 bases identical to TRBD2. V lost 7 bases and J lost 4; bases outside the gene matches: 4. CDR1 SQVTM and CDR2 ANQGSEA come from the germline V gene. The CDR3 extends over 12 amino acids. As DNA, the CDR3 is TGCAGCGCTGCGGGGGGGCCAGAGACCCAGTACTTC. Protein: CSAAGGPETQYF.

This clone was seen more than once but under ten times. The rearrangement links TRBV29-1 to TRBJ2-3; 11 positions match TRBD2. The germline gives CDR1 SQVTM, CDR2 ANQGSEA. J lost 6 bases, V lost 5 bases, and 7 bases had no gene match. This CDR3 has 14 amino acids. CDR3 amino acids: CSVNLAGGPDTQYF. Here the CDR3 DNA reads TGCAGCGTTAATCTAGCGGGGGGCCCCGATACGCAGTATTTT.

The chain links TRBV9 to TRBJ1-1, with D perhaps matching TRBD1 (6 bases). Germline CDR1 reads SGDLS; CDR2 reads YYNGEE. The ends were cut back, 8 bases at V and 3 bases at J, with 14 bases in the middle. CDR3 length: 13 residues. Here the CDR3 reads CASSGAGDTEAFF. CDR3 sequence (DNA): TGTGCCAGTTCCGGGGCAGGGGACACTGAAGCTTTCTTT.

This clone was recorded a few times. This chain links TRBV9 with TRBJ1-3; no clear D gene. The V and J ends lost 0 bases and 4 bases respectively, with 5 bases between them. The CDR3 covers 13 residues. The germline V gene encodes CDR1 SGDLS and CDR2 YYNGEE. In DNA, the CDR3 is TGTGCCAGCAGCGTAGCTGGGGGAAACACCATATATTTT. Its protein is CASSVAGGNTIYF.

The chain links TRBV2 to TRBJ2-7; maybe TRBD1 (6 bases). The V and J ends lost 7 bases and 7 bases respectively, with 20 bases between them. The CDR3 covers 14 residues. Germline assignment: CDR1 SNHLY and CDR2 FYNNEI. This CDR3 reads CASINREGIWEQYF. The CDR3, as DNA: TGTGCCAGCATCAACAGGGAAGGAATTTGGGAGCAGTACTTC.

This chain joins TRBV7-3 and TRBJ2-2, with no clear D. The CDR3 totals 13 residues. V was shortened by 5 bases and J by 6 bases, with 10 bases between the two germline ends. Germline V gives CDR1 SGHTA, CDR2 FQGTGA. In DNA form, the CDR3 reads TGTGCCAGCAGCCCCACTAAGGCCGGGGAGCTGTTTTTT. It yields the protein CASSPTKAGELFF.

V gene TRBV6-1 combines with J gene TRBJ2-2; D gene uncertain. This CDR3 has 12 residues. CDR1 is MNHNS, CDR2 SASEGT, per germline. Trimming pared 6 bases from V and 0 bases from J, leaving 2 bases between. CDR3 loop: CASRANTGELFF. The CDR3 DNA reads TGTGCCAGCAGAGCGAACACCGGGGAGCTGTTTTTT.